This T cell receptor beta chain was recorded in a study of Ad26.COV2.S vaccination and SARS-CoV-2 variants. Overall study results and limits: Substantial response breadth was reportedly seen for spike-specific CD8+ and CD4+ T cells after vaccination. The placebo group had lower spike-specific TCR breadth than the vaccine recipients did.

The V gene lost 6 bases and the J gene lost 5 bases, with 8 bases spanning the gap. CDR3 length: 10 residues. Germline assignment: CDR1 SQVTM and CDR2 ANQGSEA. The repertoire was sequenced with immunoSEQ multiplex PCR; TCRdb's copy has only in-frame clones and lacks some. The sample contains around 450,000 clones, 80% to 95% of which appear only once. As regards this clone: Its antigen is not identified.

Stated treatment: roughly 19 received Ad26.COV2.S at low or high dose, single or two shots; about 5 received placebo; per-sample allocation not given. The investigators took samples on day 63 after the first vaccine or placebo injection. Sequences were derived from peripheral blood, sampled in a trial of Ad26.COV2.S vaccine versus placebo. The receptor comes from a person between 18 and 65 years old who received the Ad26.COV2.S COVID-19 vaccine or a placebo. The chain couples TRBV29-1 to TRBJ2-7; D possibly corresponds to TRBD2 (5 bases). CDR3 nucleotide sequence: TGCAGCGTAGGAGGTGACGAGCAGTACTTC. Amino acids: CSVGGDEQYF.